These T cell receptor beta chains were read from a single sample in a study of CD8 T cells in Susac syndrome. TCRdb ran MiXCR on the immunoSEQ multiplex PCR reads and lists one entry per CDR3 protein. The sample includes roughly 200,000 distinct CDR3 sequences, 90% to 95% of them seen just once. Source material: CD8+ T cells from PBMCs. The receptors here all came from a human donor with multiple sclerosis. Each CDR3 is given with its conserved first and last residue. Each record gives: J gene, V gene, D gene, CDR3 protein, CDR3 DNA. D genes are given only for firm matches.

TRBJ1-4,TRBV20-1,NA,CSAALTGSNEKLFF,TGCAGTGCAGCCCTAACAGGGTCTAATGAAAAACTGTTTTTT
TRBJ1-2,TRBV9,NA,CASSGGQNYGYTF,TGTGCCAGCAGCGGAGGACAGAACTATGGCTACACCTTC
TRBJ2-1,TRBV27,NA,CASSSKRSRNEQFF,TGTGCCAGCAGTAGTAAGCGGAGCCGCAATGAGCAGTTCTTC
TRBJ1-2,TRBV30,NA,CAWSEGLWYGYTF,TGTGCCTGGAGTGAGGGGCTTTGGTATGGCTACACCTTC
TRBJ2-1,TRBV6-4,TRBD1,CASSEGAGQGHNEQFF,TGTGCCAGCAGTGAAGGAGCGGGACAGGGCCACAATGAGCAGTTCTTC
TRBJ2-1,TRBV13,NA,CASSLARSSYNEQFF,TGTGCCAGCAGCTTAGCGAGGAGCTCCTACAATGAGCAGTTCTTC
TRBJ2-7,TRBV5-6,TRBD2,CASSLFGTSSEQYF,TGTGCCAGCAGCTTGTTTGGGACTAGCAGCGAGCAGTACTTC
TRBJ2-2,TRBV9,NA,CASSILNSGTGELFF,TGTGCCAGCAGCATTCTTAACTCAGGCACCGGGGAGCTGTTTTTT
TRBJ1-2,TRBV6-5,NA,CASSNDRFYGYTF,TGTGCCAGCAGTAACGATCGCTTCTATGGCTACACCTTC
TRBJ1-4,TRBV19,NA,CASSNGLTNEKLFF,TGTGCCAGTAGTAACGGACTTACTAATGAAAAACTGTTTTTT
TRBJ2-3,TRBV15,TRBD2,CATSPSSGGTDTQYF,TGTGCCACCAGTCCCTCTAGCGGGGGCACAGATACGCAGTATTTT
TRBJ2-7,TRBV28,NA,CASSFAGPGEQYF,TGTGCCAGCAGTTTTGCAGGGCCGGGCGAGCAGTACTTC
TRBJ2-1,TRBV19,NA,CASSIASYNEQFF,TGTGCCAGTAGTATTGCCTCCTACAATGAGCAGTTCTTC
TRBJ1-1,TRBV13,TRBD1,CASSLWDRVTEAFF,TGTGCCAGCAGCTTATGGGACAGGGTAACTGAAGCTTTCTTT
TRBJ2-2,TRBV19,NA,CASKVWTDLLTGELFF,TGTGCCAGTAAGGTCTGGACAGATCTATTGACCGGGGAGCTGTTTTTT
TRBJ1-5,TRBV14,NA,CAKLYDGNPHQPQHF,TGTGCCAAGCTCTATGATGGTAATCCCCATCAGCCCCAGCATTTT
TRBJ1-2,TRBV14,NA,CASSPGGVYGYTF,TGTGCCAGCAGTCCGGGGGGAGTCTATGGCTACACCTTC
TRBJ2-2,TRBV12-3/TRBV12-4,NA,CASSSIRKQTGELFF,TGTGCCAGCAGTTCAATCCGAAAACAAACCGGGGAGCTGTTTTTT
TRBJ1-2,TRBV20-1,NA,CSVTFRENYGYTF,TGCAGTGTCACATTCAGGGAAAACTATGGCTACACCTTC
TRBJ2-1,TRBV30,NA,CAWSMKGVDLFF,TGTGCCTGGAGTATGAAAGGGGTCGATCTGTTCTTC
TRBJ2-7,TRBV19,TRBD2,CASTEGRAPSREQYF,TGTGCCAGTACCGAGGGGAGGGCCCCTTCAAGGGAGCAGTACTTC
TRBJ1-5,TRBV19,NA,CASSGERWRWTQHF,TGTGCCAGTAGTGGTGAGAGGTGGCGTTGGACCCAGCATTTT
TRBJ2-1,TRBV7-9,NA,CASSSRFPSYNEQFF,TGTGCCAGCAGCTCACGTTTTCCCTCTTACAATGAGCAGTTCTTC
TRBJ1-5,TRBV20-1,TRBD1,CSASRTGQNSNQPQHF,TGCAGTGCTAGTCGGACGGGACAGAATAGCAATCAGCCCCAGCATTTT
TRBJ1-2,TRBV3-1,TRBD1,CASSHSTGLYGYTF,TGTGCCAGCAGCCATTCGACAGGGTTGTATGGCTACACCTTC
TRBJ1-2,TRBV4-3,NA,CASSQDRSNYGYTF,TGCGCCAGCAGCCAAGATCGGTCTAACTATGGCTACACCTTC
TRBJ1-1,TRBV7-9,NA,CASRYPTVLNTEAFF,TGTGCCAGCAGGTATCCGACAGTCCTGAACACTGAAGCTTTCTTT
TRBJ1-1,TRBV7-9,NA,CASSPRDRYTEAFF,TGTGCCAGCAGCCCCCGGGACCGCTACACTGAAGCTTTCTTT
TRBJ1-1,TRBV27,NA,CASSLIGGNTEAFF,TGTGCCAGCAGTTTAATCGGGGGGAACACTGAAGCTTTCTTT
TRBJ2-1,TRBV20-1,TRBD1,CSATGTGTLYEQFF,TGCAGTGCGACCGGGACAGGGACCCTCTATGAGCAGTTCTTC
TRBJ2-1,TRBV13,NA,CASSLGFDPWGEQFF,TGTGCCAGCAGCTTAGGCTTCGACCCTTGGGGTGAGCAGTTCTTC
TRBJ2-6,TRBV7-9,NA,CASSLVQLDLGGANVLTF,TGTGCCAGCAGCTTGGTTCAGCTCGACCTGGGCGGGGCCAACGTCCTGACTTTC
TRBJ2-1,TRBV20-1,NA,CSADERHQYNEQFF,TGCAGTGCAGATGAGCGGCACCAATACAATGAGCAGTTCTTC
TRBJ2-2,TRBV7-9,TRBD1,CASSFLRTGVNTGELFF,TGTGCCAGCAGCTTCCTTCGGACAGGGGTAAACACCGGGGAGCTGTTTTTT